This T cell receptor (beta chain) was identified during a study of blood T cell repertoires in COVID-19. Study context: Samples taken during acute and convalescent COVID-19 were collected in the United States, Italy and Spain. The cDNA or gDNA used as material had been derived from T cells, B-cell-depleted T cells, or PBMCs.

Germline CDR1 is MNHNS and CDR2 is SASEGT. The V gene lost 1 base and the J gene lost 1 base, with 16 bases spanning the gap. This CDR3 has 17 amino acids. Patients in Seattle were enrolled during active infection, then followed longitudinally. Per the study methods: Nucleated cell counts were estimated from reference gene primer amplification. Repertoires were generated with immunoSEQ multiplex PCR, while TCRdb's copy carries only in-frame clones and drops some. V and J calls plus clone size are reproduced from that table; the DNA served to infer D and trimming. The table has around 330,000 clones, 70% to 90% seen once; the top ten hold 1.5% to 2%.

Sequences were obtained from peripheral blood. This chain connects TRBV6-1 to TRBJ1-2; D unresolved. The clonotype was recovered from a woman in her thirties with COVID-19, enrolled during active disease. The CDR3 coding sequence is TGTGCCAGCAGTGAAGTGGCAAGGAAAAGACATAACTATGGCTACACCTTC. Residues: CASSEVARKRHNYGYTF.